This T cell receptor (beta chain) was identified in a study of CXCR3-negative and CXCR3-positive naive CD8 T cells. On this clonotype: The antigen remains unidentified.

It was by 5' RACE with UMI labels that the TRB cDNA libraries were prepared. TCRdb reprocessed the 5' RACE reads, with one entry per CDR3 protein and no DNA. The table for this sample gives tens of thousands of distinct CDR3 sequences. General study findings and limits: Naive CXCR3-positive and CXCR3-negative cells shared TRBV-TRBJ usage; memory cells diverged. TRB CDR3 hydrophobicity was greater in CXCR3-positive naive cells than in CXCR3-negative naive cells.

The V gene's germline CDR1 is MDHEN and CDR2 SYDVKM. This CDR3 has 19 residues. The authors gated naive CD8+ T cells as CD45RO-CCR7+CD27+CD95-. The source is a human donor in good health. Some clones in this sample may be carry-over from other donors' samples. The sequenced sample consisted of naive CXCR3+ CD8+ T cells from blood. The subset: CD45RO-CCR7+CD27+CD95- naive CD8+ T cells expressing CXCR3 (TNR3+). The chain uses TRBV28 and TRBJ2-3; TCRdb indicates TRBD2, and absent DNA this call remains unverified. CDR3 amino acids: CASSLLKREGRWWTDTQYF.